These 25 T cell receptor beta chains came from one sample sequenced in a study of T-cell reconstitution after alpha-beta-depleted transplantation in children. This sample's TCRbeta library carried unique molecular identifier barcodes. MiXCR, run by TCRdb on the PCR reads, gives a single entry per CDR3 protein. Of about 500,000 distinct CDR3 sequences in the sample, approximately 32% were seen once. The sample consisted of PBMCs from the stem cell graft donor, taken from the stem cell graft. These receptor sequences come from a human donor who donated a stem cell graft to a child with aplastic anemia.

The genes are TRBV9 and TRBJ1-1; possibly TRBD1 for D (5 bases). From germline, CDR1 is SGDLS and CDR2 YYNGEE. The CDR3 extends over 13 amino acids. Trimming cost V 2 bases and J 3 bases, with 8 bases left between them. CDR3 sequence: CASSVDRYTEAFF. The CDR3 bases are TGTGCCAGCAGCGTCGACAGATACACTGAAGCTTTCTTT.

This clonotype has just a few counts. The chain joins TRBV20-1 to TRBJ1-2; D is perhaps TRBD1 (6 bases). This CDR3 has 14 residues. CDR1 is DFQATT, CDR2 SNEGSKA, per germline (reference sequence). The V gene lost 6 bases and the J gene lost 4 bases, with 18 bases spanning the gap. CDR3 protein: CSAVGGRPIYGYTF. The CDR3, as DNA: TGCAGTGCAGTCGGGGGGCGGCCGATCTATGGCTACACCTTC.

The rearrangement joins TRBV7-9 to TRBJ1-1; 8 bases are shared with TRBD1. The length of the CDR3 is 14 residues. The trim removed 5 bases at V and 0 bases at J, leaving 2 bases unmatched. Germline V lookup: CDR1 SEHNR, CDR2 FQNEAQ (reference sequence). The CDR3 here is CASSQGQVNTEAFF. CDR3 nucleotide sequence: TGTGCCAGCAGCCAGGGACAGGTGAACACTGAAGCTTTCTTT.

V and J are TRBV5-4 and TRBJ2-4; a weak D match, TRBD1 (6 bases). This CDR3 region has 17 residues. Germline CDR1 and CDR2: SGHNT and YYREEE (reference sequence). Trimming stripped 0 bases from V and 1 base from J, with 14 bases between. This chain's CDR3 is CASSLDRGTAAKNIQYF. CDR3 bases: TGTGCCAGCAGCTTGGATAGGGGGACGGCGGCCAAAAACATTCAGTACTTC.

The sample holds a few counts of this clonotype. The rearrangement joins TRBV20-1 to TRBJ2-2; D not certain. Germline V gene lookup returns CDR1 DFQATT and CDR2 SNEGSKA (reference sequence). V lost 2 bases and J lost 9, with 22 bases in between. The CDR3 totals 16 residues. CDR3 sequence: CSARISSDSTSRELFF. In DNA, the CDR3 is TGCAGTGCTAGAATTAGCAGCGACTCGACGTCCCGGGAGCTGTTTTTT.

V is TRBV7-9 and J is TRBJ2-5, with D perhaps assigned TRBD1 or TRBD2 (5 bases each). CDR1 is SEHNR, CDR2 FQNEAQ, per germline (reference sequence). CDR3 length: 16 residues. Deletions cut 5 bases from V and 5 bases from J, with 21 bases between. The CDR3: CASSLNWGTSGETQYF. Written as DNA, the CDR3 is TGTGCCAGCAGCCTAAACTGGGGGACCTCGGGGGAGACCCAGTACTTC.

J is TRBJ1-2 and V is TRBV12-3 or TRBV12-4; TRBD1 matches 8 bases. Trimming removed 5 bases from V and 11 bases from J; junction bases left unmatched: 13. The CDR3 runs 14 residues. The CDR3: CASSHDRGISPYTF. CDR3 DNA sequence: TGTGCCAGCAGTCACGACAGGGGTATCTCTCCATACACCTTC.

In this sample, this clonotype turned up a few times. CDR3 bases: TGCAGCGTGTCCTCTGCGGGAGGGCCCGCAGATACGCAGTATTTT. This sequence encodes CSVSSAGGPADTQYF. J is TRBJ2-3 and V is TRBV29-1; 9 bases are shared with TRBD2. Trimming removed 6 bases from V and 4 bases from J; junction bases left unmatched: 11. From germline, CDR1 is SQVTM and CDR2 ANQGSEA. The CDR3 sequence is 15 residues long.

This clonotype was seen a handful of times. The V and J genes are TRBV28 and TRBJ1-1; D remains ambiguous. Germline V gives CDR1 MDHEN, CDR2 SYDVKM. The V gene lost 6 bases and the J gene lost 4 bases, with 6 bases spanning the gap. CDR3 length equals 11 residues. This CDR3 is CASSHSTEAFF. The CDR3 coding sequence is TGTGCCAGCAGCCATTCCACTGAAGCTTTCTTT. Full variable domain (outside the CDR3, taken from reference TRBV28 and TRBJ1-1): DVKVTQSSRYLVKRTGEKVFLECVQDMDHENMFWYRQDPGLGLRLIYFSYDVKMKEKGDIPEGYSVSREKKERFSLILESASTNQTSMYLCASSHSTEAFFGQGTRLTVV.

This chain uses TRBV30 with TRBJ2-1, with D possibly matching TRBD2 (6 bases). The CDR3 is made up of 15 amino acids. Germline assignment: CDR1 GTSNPN and CDR2 SVGIG (reference sequence). Between the trimmed V and J ends, which lost 5 bases and 3 bases, there was a span of 17 bases. In DNA form, the CDR3 reads TGTGCCTGGGGCGCTCGGACTATATACTACAATGAGCAGTTCTTC. Translation: CAWGARTIYYNEQFF.

This clonotype was counted between two and nine times. The CDR3 region is CASSLSGLYEQYV. The CDR3 DNA sequence: TGCGCCAGCAGCTTGTCAGGACTTTACGAGCAGTACGTC. The chain combines TRBV5-1 with TRBJ2-7, with a possible D match to TRBD2 (5 bases). This CDR3 comprises 13 residues. Germline V lookup: CDR1 SGHRS, CDR2 YFSETQ. V lost 1 base and J lost 4, with 9 bases in between.

J is TRBJ2-1 and V is TRBV12-3 or TRBV12-4; D gene uncertain. Trimming stripped 5 bases from V and 4 bases from J, with 12 bases between. This CDR3 spans 14 amino acids. The CDR3: CASSRYTSYNEQFF. In nucleotides, the CDR3 is TGTGCCAGCAGTCGGTACACCTCATACAATGAGCAGTTCTTC.

This clonotype was seen a handful of times. The V call is TRBV5-1, the J call TRBJ1-1; no reliable D call. V was clipped by 3 bases and J by 1 base, with 7 bases between them. CDR3 length equals 13 residues. Germline V CDR1 and CDR2: SGHRS, YFSETQ. CDR3 in DNA: TGCGCCAGCAGCTGGGGATCGAACACTGAAGCTTTCTTT. Translated, it gives CASSWGSNTEAFF.

V usage is TRBV12-3 or TRBV12-4 and J usage is TRBJ2-2; 8 positions match TRBD2. V was clipped by 6 bases and J by 5 bases; unmatched bases: 8. This CDR3 region has 15 residues. The CDR3 loop reads CASRSGLEGTGELFF. CDR3 nucleotide sequence: TGTGCCAGCAGATCGGGACTAGAAGGGACCGGGGAGCTGTTTTTT.

The chain has TRBV7-2 and TRBJ2-3, with 7 bases matching TRBD2. V trimming: 3 bases; J trimming: 5 bases; junction bases outside the gene matches: 14. CDR1 and CDR2 from the germline V gene are SGHTA and FQGNSA. This CDR3 contains 17 residues. The DNA for the CDR3 is TGTGCCAGCAGCTTTATGATGGGCGGGAGTGAGAGAGATACGCAGTATTTT. Translated: CASSFMMGGSERDTQYF.

This clonotype was found a few times. The chain carries TRBV20-1 and TRBJ2-1; D is possibly TRBD1 or TRBD2 (5 bases each). V was trimmed by 0 bases and J by 9 bases, leaving 9 bases between them. The CDR3 totals 12 residues. Germline V lookup: CDR1 DFQATT, CDR2 SNEGSKA (reference sequence). CDR3 residues: CSAREWGSEQFF. The CDR3 DNA sequence: TGCAGTGCTAGAGAATGGGGGAGTGAGCAGTTCTTC.

This clonotype has more than one count but fewer than ten. This chain joins TRBV29-1 and TRBJ2-5, with D possibly being TRBD1 (5 bases). This CDR3 comprises 15 residues. V was shortened by 2 bases and J by 9 bases, with 22 bases between the two germline ends. CDR1 SQVTM and CDR2 ANQGSEA come from the germline V gene. CDR3 amino acids: CSVERAVVGKGAQYF. In nucleotides, the CDR3 is TGCAGCGTTGAAAGGGCGGTAGTTGGAAAAGGGGCCCAGTACTTC.

V usage is TRBV12-3 or TRBV12-4 and J usage is TRBJ2-1; TRBD2 matches 10 bases. After removal of 5 bases from V and 3 bases from J, the junction contained 4 bases not matched to a gene. CDR3 length equals 15 residues. CDR3 sequence: CASSTSSGSYNEQFF. The DNA of the CDR3 is TGTGCCAGCAGTACGTCTAGCGGGAGCTACAATGAGCAGTTCTTC.

This rearrangement joins TRBV12-3 or TRBV12-4 to TRBJ2-3; TRBD2 agrees at 8 bases. V was clipped by 3 bases and J by 0 bases; unmatched bases: 5. The CDR3 length is 16 residues. The CDR3 spells CASSFASSGSTDTQYF. In DNA form, the CDR3 reads TGTGCCAGCAGTTTCGCGTCTAGCGGGAGCACAGATACGCAGTATTTT.

This clonotype was counted between two and nine times. This rearrangement joins TRBV10-3 to TRBJ2-5; no clear D gene. The CDR3 has 14 residues. The V end was cut by 3 bases, the J end by 5 bases, with 13 bases between. In germline, CDR1 is ENHRY, CDR2 SYGVKD. This CDR3 is CAISDPVQVETQYF. The CDR3 DNA reads as TGTGCCATCAGTGACCCGGTCCAAGTGGAGACCCAGTACTTC.

This clonotype turned up a few times. The chain has TRBV11-2 and TRBJ2-5, with D tentatively TRBD1 or TRBD2 (5 bases each). The CDR3 is 14 residues long. CDR1 and CDR2 (germline): SGHAT, FQNNGV. Trimming took off 5 bases at V and 5 bases at J, with 15 bases between the two ends. The CDR3 reads CASSLMQGGETQYF. The CDR3 DNA is TGTGCCAGCAGCCTAATGCAGGGCGGGGAGACCCAGTACTTC.

This clonotype was picked up a small number of times. The chain uses TRBV21-1 and TRBJ2-5; TRBD1, the table's D call, lacks a check against the DNA. TRBV21-1 is shown as a pseudogene. CDR3 length equals 13 residues. Written as DNA, the CDR3 is TGTGCCAGCGGGCCACAGGGAAGAGAGACCCAGTACTTC. Translated: CASGPQGRETQYF.

The V call is TRBV12-3 or TRBV12-4, the J call TRBJ2-5; no clear D. Trimming stripped 3 bases from V and 1 base from J, with 6 bases between. The CDR3 extends over 13 amino acids. CDR3 coding DNA: TGTGCCAGCAGTTTCTTGATCCAAGAGACCCAGTACTTC. Encoded protein: CASSFLIQETQYF.

The V gene is TRBV12-3 or TRBV12-4, the J gene TRBJ1-2; TRBD1 agrees at 9 bases. CDR3 length: 14 residues. V was pared by 5 bases and J by 6 bases, with 7 bases of the junction left unmatched. The CDR3 sequence: CASSSRDRVNGYTF. The CDR3 DNA reads as TGTGCCAGCAGTAGCCGGGACAGGGTTAATGGCTACACCTTC.

The chain recombines TRBV5-1 with TRBJ2-1; D unresolved. Germline V CDR1 and CDR2: SGHRS, YFSETQ. The CDR3 is 12 amino acids. Between the trimmed V and J ends, which lost 0 bases and 9 bases, there was a span of 7 bases. The CDR3: CASSLGNGEQFF. The DNA of the CDR3 is TGCGCCAGCAGCTTGGGGAACGGTGAGCAGTTCTTC.